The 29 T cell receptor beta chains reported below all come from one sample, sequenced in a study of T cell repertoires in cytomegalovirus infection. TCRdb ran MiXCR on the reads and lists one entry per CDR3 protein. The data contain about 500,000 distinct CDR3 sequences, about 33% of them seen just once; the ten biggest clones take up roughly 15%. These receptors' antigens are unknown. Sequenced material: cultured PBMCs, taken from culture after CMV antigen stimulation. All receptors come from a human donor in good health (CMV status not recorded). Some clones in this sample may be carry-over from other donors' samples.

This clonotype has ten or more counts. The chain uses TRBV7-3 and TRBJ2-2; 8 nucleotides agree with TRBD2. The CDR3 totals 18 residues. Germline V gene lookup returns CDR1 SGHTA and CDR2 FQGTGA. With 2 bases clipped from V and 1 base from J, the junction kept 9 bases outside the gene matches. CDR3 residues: CASSLVGPLAGNTGELFF. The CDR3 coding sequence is TGTGCCAGCAGCTTAGTGGGACCCCTAGCGGGGAACACCGGGGAGCTGTTTTTT.

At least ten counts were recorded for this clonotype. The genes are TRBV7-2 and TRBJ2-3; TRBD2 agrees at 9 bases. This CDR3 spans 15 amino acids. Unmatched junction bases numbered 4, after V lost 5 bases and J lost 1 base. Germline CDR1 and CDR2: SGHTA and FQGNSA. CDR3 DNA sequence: TGTGCCAGCAGCACTCGACTAGCGGGCACAGATACGCAGTATTTT. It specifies CASSTRLAGTDTQYF.

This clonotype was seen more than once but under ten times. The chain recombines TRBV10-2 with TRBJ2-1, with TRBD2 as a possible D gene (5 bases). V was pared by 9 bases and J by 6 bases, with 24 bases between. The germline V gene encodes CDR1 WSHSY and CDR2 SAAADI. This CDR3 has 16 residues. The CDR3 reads CASGGWKGSRVNEQFF. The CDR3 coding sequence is TGCGCCAGTGGCGGGTGGAAAGGATCTAGGGTCAATGAGCAGTTCTTC.

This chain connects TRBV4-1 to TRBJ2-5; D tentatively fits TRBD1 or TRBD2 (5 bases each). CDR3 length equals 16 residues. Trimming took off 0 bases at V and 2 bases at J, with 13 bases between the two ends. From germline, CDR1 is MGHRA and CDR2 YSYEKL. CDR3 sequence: CASSQDEGPWQETQYF. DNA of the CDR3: TGCGCCAGCAGCCAAGATGAGGGGCCCTGGCAAGAGACCCAGTACTTC.

The CDR3 DNA reads as TGCGCCAGCAGCCCTGCTCAGGGGCGTCCCGAAGAGACCCAGTACTTC. Protein product: CASSPAQGRPEETQYF. The chain has TRBV4-3 and TRBJ2-5, with D tentatively TRBD1 (6 bases). V was trimmed by 4 bases and J by 3 bases, leaving 18 bases between them. The V gene's germline CDR1 is LGHNA and CDR2 YSLEER. There are 16 residues in the CDR3.

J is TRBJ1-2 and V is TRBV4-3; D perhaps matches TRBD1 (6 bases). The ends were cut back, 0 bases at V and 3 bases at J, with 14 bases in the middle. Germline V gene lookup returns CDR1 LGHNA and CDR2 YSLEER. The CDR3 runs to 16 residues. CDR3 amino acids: CASSQEGRGDDYGYTF. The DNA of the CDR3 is TGCGCCAGCAGCCAAGAAGGCAGGGGAGATGACTATGGCTACACCTTC.

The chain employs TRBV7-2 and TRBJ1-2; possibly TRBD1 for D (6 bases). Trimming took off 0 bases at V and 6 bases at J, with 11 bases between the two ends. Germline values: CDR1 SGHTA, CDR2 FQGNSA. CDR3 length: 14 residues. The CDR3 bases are TGTGCCAGCAGCTTAGCCAGTCAGGGGCATGGCTACACCTTC. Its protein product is CASSLASQGHGYTF.

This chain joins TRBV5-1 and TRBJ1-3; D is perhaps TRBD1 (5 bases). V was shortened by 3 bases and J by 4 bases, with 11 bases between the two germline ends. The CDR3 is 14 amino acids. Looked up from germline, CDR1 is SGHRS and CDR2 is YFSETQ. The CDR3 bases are TGCGCCAGCAGCTGGGGGACCGTCGGAAACACCATATATTTT. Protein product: CASSWGTVGNTIYF. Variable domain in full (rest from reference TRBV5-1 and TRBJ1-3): KAGVTQTPRYLIKTRGQQVTLSCSPISGHRSVSWYQQTPGQGLQFLFEYFSETQRNKGNFPGRFSGRQFSNSRSEMNVSTLELGDSALYLCASSWGTVGNTIYFGEGSWLTVV.

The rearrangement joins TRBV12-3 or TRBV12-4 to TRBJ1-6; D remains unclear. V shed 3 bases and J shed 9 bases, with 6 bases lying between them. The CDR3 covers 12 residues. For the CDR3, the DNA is TGTGCCAGCAGTTTTTTTGGTTCACCCCTCCACTTT. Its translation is CASSFFGSPLHF.

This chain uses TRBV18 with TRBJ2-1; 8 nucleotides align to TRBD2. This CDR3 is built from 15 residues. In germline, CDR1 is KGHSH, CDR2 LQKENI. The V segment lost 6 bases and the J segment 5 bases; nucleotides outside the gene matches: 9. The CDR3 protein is CASSAPGLVDNEQFF. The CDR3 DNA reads TGTGCCAGCTCGGCTCCGGGACTAGTCGACAATGAGCAGTTCTTC.

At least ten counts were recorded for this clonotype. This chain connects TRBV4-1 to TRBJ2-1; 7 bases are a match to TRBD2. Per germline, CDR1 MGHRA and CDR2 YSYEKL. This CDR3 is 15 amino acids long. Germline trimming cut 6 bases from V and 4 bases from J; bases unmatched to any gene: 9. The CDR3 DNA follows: TGCGCCAGCAGGGCTCCGGGCGGGAGTTACAATGAGCAGTTCTTC. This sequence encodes CASRAPGGSYNEQFF.

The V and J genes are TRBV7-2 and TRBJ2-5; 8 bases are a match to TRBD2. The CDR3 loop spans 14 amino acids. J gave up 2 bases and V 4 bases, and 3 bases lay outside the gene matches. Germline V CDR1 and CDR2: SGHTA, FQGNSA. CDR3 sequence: CASSSSGWQETQYF. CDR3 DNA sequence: TGTGCCAGCAGCTCTAGCGGGTGGCAAGAGACCCAGTACTTC.

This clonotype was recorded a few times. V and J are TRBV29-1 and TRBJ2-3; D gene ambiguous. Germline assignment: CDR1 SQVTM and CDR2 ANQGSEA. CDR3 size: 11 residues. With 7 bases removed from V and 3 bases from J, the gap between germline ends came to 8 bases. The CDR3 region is CSGERTDTQYF. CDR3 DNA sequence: TGCAGCGGAGAGCGAACAGATACGCAGTATTTT.

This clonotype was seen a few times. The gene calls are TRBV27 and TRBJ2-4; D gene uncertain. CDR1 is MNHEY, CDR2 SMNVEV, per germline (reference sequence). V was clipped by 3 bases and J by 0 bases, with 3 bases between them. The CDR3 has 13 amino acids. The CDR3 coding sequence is TGTGCCAGCAGTTTTGTAGCCAAAAACATTCAGTACTTC. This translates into CASSFVAKNIQYF.

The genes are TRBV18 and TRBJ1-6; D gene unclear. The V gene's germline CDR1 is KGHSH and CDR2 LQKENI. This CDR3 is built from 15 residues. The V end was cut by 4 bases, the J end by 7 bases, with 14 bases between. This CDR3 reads CASSLGERYNSPLHF. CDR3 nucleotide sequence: TGTGCCAGCTCACTCGGAGAGCGGTACAATTCACCCCTCCACTTT.

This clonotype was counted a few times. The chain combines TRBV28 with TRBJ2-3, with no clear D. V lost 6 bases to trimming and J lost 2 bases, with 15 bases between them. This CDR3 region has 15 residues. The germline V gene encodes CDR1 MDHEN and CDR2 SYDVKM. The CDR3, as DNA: TGTGCCAGCAGCACCCCAAGAAGAGCCACAGATACGCAGTATTTT. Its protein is CASSTPRRATDTQYF.

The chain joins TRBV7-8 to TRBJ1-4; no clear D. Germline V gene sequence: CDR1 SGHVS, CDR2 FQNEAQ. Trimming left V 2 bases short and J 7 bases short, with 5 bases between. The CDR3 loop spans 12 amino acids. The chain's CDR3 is CASSLYSEKLFF. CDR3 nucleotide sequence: TGTGCCAGCAGCTTATATAGTGAAAAACTGTTTTTT.

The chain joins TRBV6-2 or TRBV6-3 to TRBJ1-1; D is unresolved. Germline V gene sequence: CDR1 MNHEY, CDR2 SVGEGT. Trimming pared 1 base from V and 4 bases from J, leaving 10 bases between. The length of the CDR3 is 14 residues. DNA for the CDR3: TGTGCCAGCAGTTACTTTTCGGACCGCACTGAAGCTTTCTTT. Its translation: CASSYFSDRTEAFF.

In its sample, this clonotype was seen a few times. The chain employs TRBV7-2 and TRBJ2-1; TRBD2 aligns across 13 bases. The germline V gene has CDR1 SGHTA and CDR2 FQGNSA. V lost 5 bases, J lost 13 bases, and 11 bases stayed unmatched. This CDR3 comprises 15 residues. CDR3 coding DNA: TGTGCCAGCAGCCCATATACCGGGACTAGCGGGGCTCAGTTCTTC. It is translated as CASSPYTGTSGAQFF. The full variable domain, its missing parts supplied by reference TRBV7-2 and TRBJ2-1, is GAGVSQSPSNKVTEKGKDVELRCDPISGHTALYWYRQSLGQGLEFLIYFQGNSAPDKSGLPSDRFSAERTGGSVSTLTIQRTQQEDSAVYLCASSPYTGTSGAQFFGPGTRLTVL.

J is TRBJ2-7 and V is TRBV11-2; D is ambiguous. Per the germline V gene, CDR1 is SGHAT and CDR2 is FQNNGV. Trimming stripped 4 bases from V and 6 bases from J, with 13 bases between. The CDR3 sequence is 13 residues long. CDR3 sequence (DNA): TGTGCCAGCAGCTCCTCGCTAGGAGCCGAGCAGTACTTC. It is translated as CASSSSLGAEQYF.

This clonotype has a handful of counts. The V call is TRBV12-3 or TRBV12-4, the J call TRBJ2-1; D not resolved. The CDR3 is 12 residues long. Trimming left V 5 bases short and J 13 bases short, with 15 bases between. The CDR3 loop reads CASSQNKDDQFF. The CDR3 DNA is TGTGCCAGCAGTCAAAACAAGGACGATCAGTTCTTC.

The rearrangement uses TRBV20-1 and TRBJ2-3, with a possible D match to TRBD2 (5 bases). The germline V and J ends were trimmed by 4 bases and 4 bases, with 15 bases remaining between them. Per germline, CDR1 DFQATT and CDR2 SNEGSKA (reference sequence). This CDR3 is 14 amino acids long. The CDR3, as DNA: TGCAGTGCTACCCGTGGGAGCATCGCAGATACGCAGTATTTT. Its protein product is CSATRGSIADTQYF.

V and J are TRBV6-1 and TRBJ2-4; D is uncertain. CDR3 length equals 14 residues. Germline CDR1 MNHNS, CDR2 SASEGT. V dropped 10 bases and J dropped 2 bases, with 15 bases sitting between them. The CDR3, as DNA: TGTGCCACCTCCGTCGTGGCTCCCAAAAACATTCAGTACTTC. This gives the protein CATSVVAPKNIQYF.

CDR3 sequence (DNA): TGCAGTGCACTTACAGGGGTGAGGGACTATGAGCAGTTCTTC. Protein sequence: CSALTGVRDYEQFF. The chain recombines TRBV20-1 with TRBJ2-1; possible D gene TRBD1, 7 bases. Germline values: CDR1 DFQATT, CDR2 SNEGSKA (reference sequence). Trimming removed 6 bases at V and 8 bases at J, with 20 bases between. There are 14 residues in the CDR3.

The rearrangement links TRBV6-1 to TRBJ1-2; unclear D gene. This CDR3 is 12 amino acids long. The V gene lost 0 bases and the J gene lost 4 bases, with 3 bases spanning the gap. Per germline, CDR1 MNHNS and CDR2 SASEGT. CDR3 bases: TGTGCCAGCAGTGAAGCGGTCTATGGCTACACCTTC. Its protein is CASSEAVYGYTF.

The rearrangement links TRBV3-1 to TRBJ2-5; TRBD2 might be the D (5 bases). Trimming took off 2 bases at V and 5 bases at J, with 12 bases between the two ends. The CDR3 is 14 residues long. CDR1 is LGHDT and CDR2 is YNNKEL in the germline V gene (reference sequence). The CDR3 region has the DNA TGTGCCAGCAGCCAACAGACGGGGTCGGAGACCCAGTACTTC. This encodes CASSQQTGSETQYF.

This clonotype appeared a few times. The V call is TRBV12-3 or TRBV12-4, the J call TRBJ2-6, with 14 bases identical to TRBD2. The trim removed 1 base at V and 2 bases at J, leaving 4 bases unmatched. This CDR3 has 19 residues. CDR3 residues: CASSLVLGLAGAGANVLTF. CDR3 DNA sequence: TGTGCCAGCAGTTTAGTGTTGGGACTAGCGGGAGCTGGGGCCAACGTCCTGACTTTC.

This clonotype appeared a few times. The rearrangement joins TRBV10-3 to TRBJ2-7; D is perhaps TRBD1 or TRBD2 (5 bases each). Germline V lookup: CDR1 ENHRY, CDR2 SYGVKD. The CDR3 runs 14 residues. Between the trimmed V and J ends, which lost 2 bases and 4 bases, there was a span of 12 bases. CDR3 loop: CAISEEGLSYEQYF. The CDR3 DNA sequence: TGTGCCATCAGTGAGGAGGGGCTGTCTTACGAGCAGTACTTC.

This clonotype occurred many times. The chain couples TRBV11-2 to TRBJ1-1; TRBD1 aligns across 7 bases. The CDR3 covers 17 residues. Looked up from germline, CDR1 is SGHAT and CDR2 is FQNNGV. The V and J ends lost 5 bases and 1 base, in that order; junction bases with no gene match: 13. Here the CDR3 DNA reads TGTGCCAGCAGCCCAAGACGGACAGGTACAAGGAACACTGAAGCTTTCTTT. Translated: CASSPRRTGTRNTEAFF.